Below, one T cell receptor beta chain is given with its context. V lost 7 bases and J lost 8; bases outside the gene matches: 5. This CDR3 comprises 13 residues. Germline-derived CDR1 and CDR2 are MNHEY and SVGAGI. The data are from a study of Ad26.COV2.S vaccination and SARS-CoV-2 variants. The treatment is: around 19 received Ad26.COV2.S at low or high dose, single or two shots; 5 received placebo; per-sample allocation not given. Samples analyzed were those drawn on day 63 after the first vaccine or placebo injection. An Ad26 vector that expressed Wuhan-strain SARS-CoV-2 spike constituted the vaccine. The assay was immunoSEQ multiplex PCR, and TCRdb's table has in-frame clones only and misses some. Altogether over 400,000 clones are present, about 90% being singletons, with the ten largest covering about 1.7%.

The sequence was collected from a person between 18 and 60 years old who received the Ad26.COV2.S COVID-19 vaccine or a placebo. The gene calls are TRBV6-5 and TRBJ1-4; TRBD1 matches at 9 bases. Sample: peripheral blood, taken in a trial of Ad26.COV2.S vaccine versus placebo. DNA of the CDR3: TGTGCCAGCACCGGGACAGGGTCCGAAAAACTGTTTTTT. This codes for CASTGTGSEKLFF.